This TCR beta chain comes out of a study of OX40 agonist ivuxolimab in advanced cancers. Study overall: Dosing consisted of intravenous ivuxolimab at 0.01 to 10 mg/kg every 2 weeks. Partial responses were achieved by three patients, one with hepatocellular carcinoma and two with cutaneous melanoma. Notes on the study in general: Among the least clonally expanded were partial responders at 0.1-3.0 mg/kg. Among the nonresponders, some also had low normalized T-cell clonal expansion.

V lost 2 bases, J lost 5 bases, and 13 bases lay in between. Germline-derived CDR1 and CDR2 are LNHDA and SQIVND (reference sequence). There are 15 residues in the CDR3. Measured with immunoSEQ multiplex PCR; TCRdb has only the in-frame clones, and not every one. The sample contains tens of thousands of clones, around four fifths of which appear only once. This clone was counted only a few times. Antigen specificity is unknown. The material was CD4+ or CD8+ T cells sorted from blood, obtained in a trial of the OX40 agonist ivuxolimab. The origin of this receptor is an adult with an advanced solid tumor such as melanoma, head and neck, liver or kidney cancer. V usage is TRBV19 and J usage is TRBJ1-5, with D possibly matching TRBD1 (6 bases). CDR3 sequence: CASSILRGAYQPQHF. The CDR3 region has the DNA TGTGCCAGTAGTATACTCAGGGGCGCGTATCAGCCCCAGCATTTT. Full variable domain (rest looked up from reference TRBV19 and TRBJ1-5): DGGITQSPKYLFRKEGQNVTLSCEQNLNHDAMYWYRQDPGQGLRLIYYSQIVNDFQKGDIAEGYSVSREKKESFPLTVTSAQKNPTAFYLCASSILRGAYQPQHFGDGTRLSIL.